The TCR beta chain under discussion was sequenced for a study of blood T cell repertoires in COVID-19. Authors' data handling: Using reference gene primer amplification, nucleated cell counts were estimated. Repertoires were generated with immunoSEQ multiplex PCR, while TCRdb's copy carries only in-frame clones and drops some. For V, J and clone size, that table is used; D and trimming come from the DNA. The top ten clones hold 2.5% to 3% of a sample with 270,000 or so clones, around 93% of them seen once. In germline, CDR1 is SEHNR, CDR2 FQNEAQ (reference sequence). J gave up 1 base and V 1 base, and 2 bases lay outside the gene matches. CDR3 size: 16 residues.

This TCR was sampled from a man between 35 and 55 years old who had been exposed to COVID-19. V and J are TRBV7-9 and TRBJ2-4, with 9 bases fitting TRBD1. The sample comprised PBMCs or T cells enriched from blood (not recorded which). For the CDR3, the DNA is TGTGCCAGCAGCTTAGGACAGGGGGTGGCCAAAAACATTCAGTACTTC. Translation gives CASSLGQGVAKNIQYF.